These 24 T cell receptor beta chains came from one sample sequenced in a study of blood T cell repertoires in COVID-19. Repertoires were generated with immunoSEQ multiplex PCR, while TCRdb's copy carries only in-frame clones and drops some. The table records fewer than 250,000 clones, 92% of them present only once. Specimen: peripheral blood. The receptors come from a man aged 30 to 45 with acute or convalescent COVID-19.

The chain is built from TRBV27 and TRBJ1-1; unclear D gene. Trimming stripped 5 bases from V and 7 bases from J, with 11 bases between. This CDR3 has 12 amino acids. CDR1 and CDR2 (germline): MNHEY, SMNVEV (reference sequence). The CDR3 sequence is CASSGPQNEAFF. CDR3 nucleotides: TGTGCCAGCAGTGGGCCACAAAATGAAGCTTTCTTT.

This chain uses TRBV28 with TRBJ2-3; 7 nucleotides line up with TRBD2. The CDR3 runs 12 residues. Trimming cost V 6 bases and J 9 bases; bases outside gene matches: 6. From germline, CDR1 is MDHEN and CDR2 SYDVKM. CDR3 loop: CASSYTSVTQYF. Here the CDR3 DNA reads TGTGCCAGCAGCTACACTAGCGTCACGCAGTATTTT.

This clone was picked up one time. V usage is TRBV29-1 and J usage is TRBJ2-1, with TRBD2 as a possible D gene (5 bases). Germline CDR1 SQVTM, CDR2 ANQGSEA. The length of the CDR3 is 11 residues. The CDR3, as DNA: TGCAGTGGGTACGGACTCAATGAGCAGTTCTTC. Its translation: CSGYGLNEQFF.

The rearrangement joins TRBV6-5 to TRBJ1-4; 9 bases map to TRBD1. CDR1 and CDR2 from the germline V gene are MNHEY and SVGAGI. V trimming: 4 bases; J trimming: 8 bases; junction bases outside the gene matches: 8. This CDR3 is built from 15 residues. The DNA of the CDR3 is TGTGCCAGCAGTTGGGAGACAGGGGGTGGGGAAAAACTGTTTTTT. This translates into CASSWETGGGEKLFF.

This chain uses TRBV5-6 with TRBJ2-2, with D hard to call. V lost 4 bases and J lost 4, with 8 bases in between. Germline CDR1 reads SGHDT; CDR2 reads YYEEEE. The CDR3 totals 13 residues. CDR3: CASSLRLTGELFF. Here the CDR3 DNA reads TGTGCCAGCAGCCTGCGCCTCACCGGGGAGCTGTTTTTT.

The chain employs TRBV15 and TRBJ1-2; D is possibly TRBD1 (5 bases). From germline, CDR1 is LNHNV and CDR2 YYDKDF (reference sequence). Trimming removed 3 bases at V and 4 bases at J, with 12 bases between. This CDR3 contains 14 residues. The CDR3 coding sequence is TGTGCCACCAGCAGGGGCGGGACGGGCTATGGCTACACCTTC. Its translation is CATSRGGTGYGYTF.

The chain recombines TRBV9 with TRBJ2-7, with TRBD1 as a possible D gene (5 bases). The CDR3 is made up of 13 amino acids. Germline CDR1 is SGDLS and CDR2 is YYNGEE. V was cut by 0 bases and J by 6 bases, with 10 bases left in between. The CDR3 DNA follows: TGTGCCAGCAGCGTAGATTTTACAGGCGAGCAGTACTTC. The encoded protein is CASSVDFTGEQYF.

The V call is TRBV9, the J call TRBJ1-6, with 8 nucleotides matching TRBD1. J gave up 7 bases and V 0 bases, and 12 bases lay outside the gene matches. The length of the CDR3 is 18 residues. Germline CDR1 and CDR2: SGDLS and YYNGEE. The CDR3 loop is CASSVGRGGQATNSPLHF. CDR3 DNA sequence: TGTGCCAGCAGCGTAGGAAGGGGGGGACAGGCCACCAATTCACCCCTCCACTTT. The whole variable domain, filled in from reference TRBV9 and TRBJ1-6, reads DSGVTQTPKHLITATGQRVTLRCSPRSGDLSVYWYQQSLDQGLQFLIQYYNGEERAKGNILERFSAQQFPDLHSELNLSSLELGDSALYFCASSVGRGGQATNSPLHFGNGTRLTVT.

The chain is built from TRBV27 and TRBJ2-7; 7 positions agree with TRBD2. This CDR3 has 16 residues. From germline, CDR1 is MNHEY and CDR2 SMNVEV (reference sequence). V was clipped by 3 bases and J by 1 base; unmatched bases: 9. The CDR3 DNA follows: TGTGCCAGCAGTTTGGCGGGGGAGACGATGTCCTACGAGCAGTACTTC. Its translation: CASSLAGETMSYEQYF.

The J gene is TRBJ1-5, the V gene TRBV18, with a possible D match to TRBD1 (6 bases). The germline CDR1 and CDR2 sequences are KGHSH and LQKENI. This CDR3 is built from 15 residues. Between the trimmed V and J ends, which lost 2 bases and 9 bases, there was a span of 17 bases. The CDR3, as DNA: TGTGCCAGCTCACCAACGTCCAGGGGTATAACGCCCCAGCATTTT. Encoded protein: CASSPTSRGITPQHF.

CDR3 bases: TGTGCCAGCAGTTTACGGGGACAGGGTAATGAAGCTTTCTTT. Its translation is CASSLRGQGNEAFF. V and J are TRBV28 and TRBJ1-1, with 9 bases lining up with TRBD1. The CDR3 is 14 amino acids. Per the germline V gene, CDR1 is MDHEN and CDR2 is SYDVKM. The J segment lost 7 bases and the V segment lost 2 bases, leaving 5 bases of the junction unmatched.

The J gene is TRBJ1-6, the V gene TRBV6-1; D gene ambiguous. Germline CDR1 and CDR2: MNHNS and SASEGT. The CDR3 length is 14 residues. Trimming shortened V by 1 base and J by 6 bases, and 7 bases separated the two germline ends. CDR3 sequence: CASSEDMFNSPLHF. The CDR3, as DNA: TGTGCCAGCAGTGAAGATATGTTTAATTCACCCCTCCACTTT.

This clone occurred once. This chain joins TRBV30 and TRBJ2-5, with 11 bases lining up with TRBD2. V lost 3 bases to trimming and J lost 5 bases; unmatched junction nucleotides: 14. This CDR3 is built from 17 residues. Germline CDR1 reads GTSNPN; CDR2 reads SVGIG (reference sequence). CDR3 amino acids: CAWSDGVSGGARETQYF. The CDR3 bases are TGTGCCTGGAGCGATGGTGTTAGCGGGGGGGCGAGGGAGACCCAGTACTTC.

The rearrangement joins TRBV5-1 to TRBJ2-1; 11 positions agree with TRBD2. CDR1 is SGHRS and CDR2 is YFSETQ in the germline V gene. The CDR3 extends over 17 amino acids. V was clipped by 2 bases and J by 3 bases; unmatched bases: 7. DNA for the CDR3: TGCGCCAGCAGCTTAGGTAGCGGGGGGGCCTTCTACAATGAGCAGTTCTTC. Translation gives CASSLGSGGAFYNEQFF.

The V gene is TRBV5-1, the J gene TRBJ2-1; perhaps TRBD1 as D (5 bases). This CDR3 has 15 residues. Trimming took off 0 bases at V and 3 bases at J, with 10 bases between the two ends. Germline V lookup: CDR1 SGHRS, CDR2 YFSETQ. CDR3 sequence (DNA): TGCGCCAGCAGCTTGGACAGGTTGGACTACAATGAGCAGTTCTTC. Translation gives CASSLDRLDYNEQFF.

This sequence joins TRBV28 and TRBJ1-5; D call uncertain. V shed 3 bases and J shed 5 bases, with 8 bases lying between them. Germline-derived CDR1 and CDR2 are MDHEN and SYDVKM. The CDR3 is made up of 13 amino acids. The CDR3 is CASSFRRDQPQHF. The CDR3 region has the DNA TGTGCCAGCAGTTTTAGGCGGGATCAGCCCCAGCATTTT.

The rearrangement links TRBV19 to TRBJ1-1; the D is unclear. CDR1 and CDR2 (germline): LNHDA, SQIVND (reference sequence). The CDR3 is 13 residues long. Trimming took 1 base from V and 10 from J, leaving 13 bases between them. The CDR3 sequence is CASSIGALTRAFF. CDR3 DNA: TGTGCCAGTAGTATAGGGGCCCTAACCCGAGCTTTCTTT.

The rearrangement links TRBV28 to TRBJ2-7, with D uncertain. Looked up from germline, CDR1 is MDHEN and CDR2 is SYDVKM. This CDR3 contains 14 residues. V was clipped by 2 bases and J by 3 bases, with 11 bases between them. The CDR3 DNA follows: TGTGCCAGCAGTTTAGGAGCGCAGCTCTACGAGCAGTACTTC. It is translated as CASSLGAQLYEQYF.

The sample holds one count of this clone. The chain is built from TRBV28 and TRBJ1-1, with TRBD1 as a possible D gene (6 bases). The germline V and J ends were trimmed by 2 bases and 3 bases, with 13 bases remaining between them. The germline CDR1 and CDR2 sequences are MDHEN and SYDVKM. The CDR3 loop spans 15 amino acids. The chain's CDR3 is CASSLGGAGHTEAFF. The CDR3 region has the DNA TGTGCCAGCAGTTTAGGGGGCGCGGGTCACACTGAAGCTTTCTTT.

The chain couples TRBV2 to TRBJ2-7; a weak D match, TRBD2 (5 bases). Deletions cut 1 base from V and 0 bases from J, with 16 bases between. Per the germline V gene, CDR1 is SNHLY and CDR2 is FYNNEI. The CDR3 totals 17 residues. DNA of the CDR3: TGTGCCAGCAGTGAAGGGCCTTTGCGGGTCGGCTCCTACGAGCAGTACTTC. It codes for CASSEGPLRVGSYEQYF.

The chain links TRBV24-1 to TRBJ2-5; no clear D. Germline CDR1 and CDR2: KGHDR and SFDVKD. This CDR3 is 15 amino acids long. Trimming shortened V by 0 bases and J by 2 bases, and 9 bases separated the two germline ends. CDR3 region: CATSDLRSEQETQYF. CDR3 nucleotide sequence: TGTGCCACCAGTGATTTGCGCAGTGAACAAGAGACCCAGTACTTC.

V is TRBV3-1 (or the pseudogene TRBV3-2) and J is TRBJ2-3; TRBD2 aligns across 8 bases. Germline V gene sequence: CDR1 LGHDT, CDR2 YNNKEL (reference sequence). The CDR3 totals 16 residues. V shed 7 bases, J shed 2 bases, and the junction held 11 bases outside the gene matches. CDR3 sequence (DNA): TGTGCCAGCATAAATACGGGGGGGGGAACCACAGATACGCAGTATTTT. Its protein product is CASINTGGGTTDTQYF.

V and J are TRBV28 and TRBJ2-3; 14 bases line up with TRBD2. CDR1 is MDHEN, CDR2 SYDVKM, per germline. The V segment lost 6 bases and the J segment 4 bases; nucleotides outside the gene matches: 3. The CDR3 has 15 residues. This CDR3 reads CASRKTSGRADTQYF. The DNA of the CDR3 is TGTGCCAGCAGGAAGACTAGCGGGAGGGCAGATACGCAGTATTTT.

The V gene is TRBV6-6, the J gene TRBJ1-6; 7 bases agree with TRBD1. The CDR3 is 15 amino acids. Germline V lookup: CDR1 MNHNY, CDR2 SVGAGI (reference sequence). V gave up 3 bases and J gave up 5 bases; unmatched junction bases: 4. CDR3 in amino acids: CASSYPGQNNSPLHF. Written as DNA, the CDR3 is TGTGCCAGCAGTTATCCGGGACAGAATAATTCACCCCTCCACTTT.